The 13 T cell receptor beta chains in this list originate from one sample, sequenced in a study of tumor and adjacent non-tumor tissue in lung cancer. The template was RNA from unsorted bulk tissue. This non-tumor lung sample came from over 3 cm beyond the tumor edge. The library came from three nested PCR rounds adapted from ARM-PCR protocols. TCRdb redid the calling of the multiplex PCR reads with MiXCR, one entry per CDR3 protein. The sample has about 50,000 distinct CDR3 sequences, 74% seen once. The sample taken for sequencing was distant non-tumor lung tissue. These receptor sequences come from a woman aged 60 to 75 with non-small cell lung cancer.

Of note for this clonotype: An end of the junction differs from the germline gene, which may be a read error. V gene TRBV11-3 combines with J gene TRBJ2-1; D possibly corresponds to TRBD2 (5 bases). From germline, CDR1 is SGHNT and CDR2 YENEEA. The CDR3 length is 13 residues. The CDR3 coding sequence is TGTTCCAGCAGCGACCACGGGGTTGCGGATCAGATCTTC. This sequence encodes CSSSDHGVADQIF.

On this clonotype itself: A much larger clone differs from this one at a single base, so this may be a read error. The V call is TRBV28, the J call TRBJ2-7, with D perhaps being TRBD1 or TRBD2 (6 bases each). The V end was cut by 5 bases, the J end by 2 bases, with 16 bases between. CDR3 length equals 15 residues. Germline CDR1 reads MDHEN; CDR2 reads SYDVKM. The CDR3 coding sequence is TGTGCCAGCAGTAAACAGGGACTTGGGGCCTACGAGCAGTACTTC. It is translated as CASSKQGLGAYEQYF.

The rearrangement links TRBV11-1 to TRBJ2-3, with 8 bases aligning to TRBD1. The CDR3 loop spans 14 amino acids. CDR1 SGHAT and CDR2 FQDESV come from the germline V gene (reference sequence). The J segment lost 4 bases and the V segment lost 3 bases, leaving 3 bases of the junction unmatched. The CDR3 sequence: CASSLDREADTQYF. The CDR3 DNA follows: TGTGCCAGCAGCTTGGACAGGGAGGCAGATACGCAGTATTTT.

Notes on this clonotype: An end of the junction differs from the germline gene, which may be a read error. This chain joins TRBV6-2 or TRBV6-3 and TRBJ1-1; D is undetermined. The CDR3 has 13 amino acids. Per germline, CDR1 MNHEY and CDR2 SVGEGT. This CDR3 reads CDSNINPNTEAFF. The CDR3 bases are TGTGACAGCAACATTAATCCGAACACTGAAGCTTTCTTT.

This clonotype came up once. The chain uses TRBV28 and TRBJ1-1; TRBD1 aligns across 8 bases. The CDR3 consists of 14 residues. Germline assignment: CDR1 MDHEN and CDR2 SYDVKM. V trimming: 5 bases; J trimming: 5 bases; junction bases outside the gene matches: 7. CDR3 nucleotides: TGTGCCAGCAGTCCAGTAACAGGGGGGACTGAAGCTTTCTTT. It translates to CASSPVTGGTEAFF.

About this clonotype itself: One end of the junction varies from germline; a read error may be responsible. The chain carries TRBV4-3 and TRBJ2-5; 11 bases align to TRBD2. This CDR3 region has 18 residues. The germline V gene has CDR1 LGHNA and CDR2 YSLEER. DNA of the CDR3: TGCGCCAGTAGCCAAGATGTCCTAGCGGGAGGTGTGGGAGAGACCCAGTACTTC. Its protein product is CASSQDVLAGGVGETQYF.

This clonotype was counted at least ten times. The chain uses TRBV20-1 and TRBJ2-7; tentatively, D is TRBD1 or TRBD2 (7 bases each). This CDR3 contains 13 residues. V shed 6 bases and J shed 2 bases, with 14 bases lying between them. Per the germline V gene, CDR1 is DFQATT and CDR2 is SNEGSKA (reference sequence). The CDR3 region has the DNA TGCAGTGCCGGGGAGGGGGCAACCTACGAGCAGTACTTC. The encoded protein is CSAGEGATYEQYF.

Comments on this clonotype: Germline is not matched at one junction end, which may reflect a read error. The V call is TRBV12-3 or TRBV12-4, the J call TRBJ2-1, with 7 bases identical to TRBD2. The CDR3 spans 14 residues. CDR3 residues: CANSTSVAYNEQFF. The CDR3 DNA reads as TGTGCCAACAGTACTAGCGTGGCCTACAATGAGCAGTTCTTC.

J is TRBJ2-1 and V is TRBV10-3; TRBD2 matches at 10 bases. The CDR3 loop spans 14 amino acids. Trimming took 6 bases from V and 10 from J; bases not matched to a gene: 9. Germline lookup yields CDR1 ENHRY and CDR2 SYGVKD. CDR3 in amino acids: CAIRRLAGDGEQFF. The CDR3 region has the DNA TGTGCCATCAGGCGGCTAGCGGGAGATGGCGAGCAGTTCTTC.

A word on this clonotype: This could be a read error, since a much larger clone is one nucleotide away. The V call is TRBV5-1, the J call TRBJ1-2; 8 bases fit TRBD1. The CDR3 consists of 16 residues. Germline values: CDR1 SGHRS, CDR2 YFSETQ. In nucleotides, the CDR3 is TGCGCCAGCAGCTCACGCGAGTCCGGGACAGGTACGGGCTACAGCTTC. Amino acids: CASSSRESGTGTGYSF.

This clonotype was recorded once. V is TRBV10-3 and J is TRBJ2-7; no definite D call. This CDR3 is 11 amino acids long. The germline CDR1 and CDR2 sequences are ENHRY and SYGVKD. The CDR3 DNA sequence: TGTGCTATGAGTGAAGGGAACGAGCAGTACTTC. Amino acid sequence: CAMSEGNEQYF.

This clonotype was seen only a few times. The genes are TRBV28 and TRBJ1-1; D remains unclear. The CDR3 runs to 15 residues. CDR1 is MDHEN and CDR2 is SYDVKM in the germline V gene. The CDR3 region is CTSSLLPHTYTEAFF. The CDR3 DNA follows: TGTACAAGCAGTTTATTGCCTCATACCTACACTGAAGCTTTCTTT. Filled out from reference TRBV28 and TRBJ1-1, the complete variable domain reads DVKVTQSSRYLVKRTGEKVFLECVQDMDHENMFWYRQDPGLGLRLIYFSYDVKMKEKGDIPEGYSVSREKKERFSLILESASTNQTSMYLCTSSLLPHTYTEAFFGQGTRLTVV.

This clonotype was recorded at least ten times. The chain carries TRBV10-3 and TRBJ2-7; perhaps D is TRBD1 or TRBD2 (5 bases each). The germline V and J ends were trimmed by 4 bases and 4 bases, with 17 bases remaining between them. The CDR3 extends over 15 amino acids. Germline lookup yields CDR1 ENHRY and CDR2 SYGVKD. CDR3 nucleotide sequence: TGTGCCATCAGTGGCCCCGGGACCCGGACATACGAGCAGTACTTC. Its protein is CAISGPGTRTYEQYF.